The text below deals with one T cell receptor (beta chain). Its antigen is unidentified. This entry is derived from a study of blood T cells in healthy people across ages. Study outcomes and limitations: The study regarded diversity estimates from one million T cells as underestimates.

Isolation recovered at least 7 million PBMCs from every sample. A sample-barcoded 5' primer and a J-beta primer mix were used in a second PCR of roughly 7 to 11 cycles. TCRdb itself ran the 5' RACE reads through MiXCR, one entry per CDR3 protein. Of roughly 640,000 distinct CDR3 sequences listed, about 30% are singletons. The sequence derives from a woman of 80 years or more in good health. Input material: blood.

The CDR3: CASSPVRDAFSYEQYF. Written as DNA, the CDR3 is TGTGCCAGCAGTCCCGTCCGGGACGCCTTCTCCTACGAGCAGTACTTC. The chain uses TRBV6-6 and TRBJ2-7; D might be TRBD1 or TRBD2, each matching 5 bases. CDR3 size: 16 residues. Germline CDR1 is MNHNY and CDR2 is SVGAGI (reference sequence). The V end was cut by 5 bases, the J end by 0 bases, with 17 bases between.